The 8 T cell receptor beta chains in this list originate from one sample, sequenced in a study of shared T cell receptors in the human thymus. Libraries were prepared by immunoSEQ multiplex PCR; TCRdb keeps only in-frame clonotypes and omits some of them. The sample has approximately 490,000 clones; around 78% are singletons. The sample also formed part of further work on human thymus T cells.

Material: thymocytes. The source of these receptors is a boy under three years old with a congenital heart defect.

CDR3 sequence: CACPGHSYNEQFF. CDR3 sequence (DNA): TGTGCCTGTCCGGGACACTCCTACAATGAGCAGTTCTTC. The V gene is TRBV30, the J gene TRBJ2-1; TRBD1 is a possible D gene (6 bases). The CDR3 consists of 13 residues. V was clipped by 6 bases and J by 0 bases, with 9 bases between them. Germline V lookup: CDR1 GTSNPN, CDR2 SVGIG (reference sequence).

The CDR3 loop reads CASSTPLDRDYEQYF. DNA of the CDR3: TGTGCCAGCAGTACACCCCTGGACAGAGACTACGAGCAGTACTTC. The V call is TRBV6-5, the J call TRBJ2-7, with D maybe TRBD1 (6 bases). CDR3 length equals 15 residues. V dropped 5 bases and J dropped 3 bases, with 17 bases sitting between them. Germline V lookup: CDR1 MNHEY, CDR2 SVGAGI.

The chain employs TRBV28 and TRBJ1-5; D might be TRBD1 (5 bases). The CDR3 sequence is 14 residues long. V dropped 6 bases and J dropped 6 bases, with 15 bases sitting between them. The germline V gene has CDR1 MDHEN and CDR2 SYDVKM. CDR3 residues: CASSGTGLGQPQHF. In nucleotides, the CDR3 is TGTGCCAGCAGCGGTACAGGTCTTGGTCAGCCCCAGCATTTT.

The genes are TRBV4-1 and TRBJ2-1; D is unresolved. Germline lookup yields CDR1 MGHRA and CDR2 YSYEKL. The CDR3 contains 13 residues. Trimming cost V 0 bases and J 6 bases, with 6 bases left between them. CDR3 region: CASSQDLANEQFF. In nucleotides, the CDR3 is TGCGCCAGCAGCCAAGATTTGGCCAATGAGCAGTTCTTC.

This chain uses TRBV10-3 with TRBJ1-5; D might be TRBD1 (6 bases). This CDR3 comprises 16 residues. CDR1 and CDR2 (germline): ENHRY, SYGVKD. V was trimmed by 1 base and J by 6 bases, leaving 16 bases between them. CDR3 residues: CAISEFGQGLGQPQHF. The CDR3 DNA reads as TGTGCCATCAGTGAGTTTGGCCAGGGGCTAGGTCAGCCCCAGCATTTT.

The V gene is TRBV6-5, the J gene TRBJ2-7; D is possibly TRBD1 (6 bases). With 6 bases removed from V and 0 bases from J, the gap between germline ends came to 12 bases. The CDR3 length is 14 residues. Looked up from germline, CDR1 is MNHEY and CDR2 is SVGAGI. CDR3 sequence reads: CASRPDSASYEQYF. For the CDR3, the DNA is TGTGCCAGCAGGCCGGACAGTGCCTCCTACGAGCAGTACTTC.

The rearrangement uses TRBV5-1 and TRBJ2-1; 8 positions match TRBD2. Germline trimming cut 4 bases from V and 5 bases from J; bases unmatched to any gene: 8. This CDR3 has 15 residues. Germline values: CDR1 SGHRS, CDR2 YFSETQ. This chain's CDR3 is CASSPGVAGNNEQFF. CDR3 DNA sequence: TGCGCCAGCAGCCCCGGGGTAGCGGGGAACAATGAGCAGTTCTTC.

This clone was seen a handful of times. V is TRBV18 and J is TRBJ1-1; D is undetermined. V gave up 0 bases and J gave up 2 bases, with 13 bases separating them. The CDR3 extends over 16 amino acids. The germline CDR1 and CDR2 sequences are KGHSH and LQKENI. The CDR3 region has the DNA TGTGCCAGCTCACCACCGGTAGCGGAACCTAACACTGAAGCTTTCTTT. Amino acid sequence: CASSPPVAEPNTEAFF.